The 27 T cell receptor beta chains given below trace back to one sample, sequenced in a study of shared clonotypes between healthy human individuals. Produced via immunoSEQ multiplex PCR; TCRdb's table is partial and in-frame only. The data contain 2 million to 2.5 million clones, more than 90% of them seen just once; the ten biggest clones take up 0.13%. The specimen sequenced was naive CD4+ T cells sorted from blood. Subset given: CD45RA+ positively selected. These receptors all come from a man between 18 and 35 years old in good health.

This clone was detected only once. V is TRBV19 and J is TRBJ2-2; D is possibly TRBD2 (5 bases). Trimming removed 1 base at V and 4 bases at J, with 13 bases between. This CDR3 has 16 residues. CDR1 is LNHDA, CDR2 SQIVND, per germline (reference sequence). CDR3 residues: CASSIGASTRTGELFF. In DNA form, the CDR3 reads TGTGCCAGTAGTATAGGGGCTAGCACACGCACCGGGGAGCTGTTTTTT.

The CDR3 sequence is CASSRGQGQPQHF. CDR3 nucleotide sequence: TGTGCCAGCAGCCGGGGTCAGGGTCAGCCCCAGCATTTT. The rearrangement joins TRBV7-3 to TRBJ1-5; a possible D gene is TRBD1 (5 bases). Germline V gene lookup returns CDR1 SGHTA and CDR2 FQGTGA. The CDR3 contains 13 residues. The V end lost 5 bases, the J end lost 6 bases, and 11 bases lay between the germline ends.

The V gene is TRBV28, the J gene TRBJ1-2; 7 bases match TRBD1. Germline V gives CDR1 MDHEN, CDR2 SYDVKM. V shed 6 bases and J 8 bases; nucleotides not matched to a gene: 15. This CDR3 has 15 amino acids. In DNA form, the CDR3 reads TGTGCCAGCAGGCCCTCGGGACAGACCCTAGGGGGCTACACCTTC. Translation gives CASRPSGQTLGGYTF.

The gene calls are TRBV28 and TRBJ1-2; D is undetermined. Germline values: CDR1 MDHEN, CDR2 SYDVKM. The CDR3 is made up of 14 amino acids. V was shortened by 3 bases and J by 3 bases, with 11 bases between the two germline ends. The CDR3 bases are TGTGCCAGCAGTTTGAATTTCGGGGACTATGGCTACACCTTC. Protein product: CASSLNFGDYGYTF.

The J gene is TRBJ2-3, the V gene TRBV5-4; D gene uncertain. Looked up from germline, CDR1 is SGHNT and CDR2 is YYREEE (reference sequence). The CDR3 length is 14 residues. The V end lost 4 bases, the J end lost 2 bases, and 11 bases lay between the germline ends. As DNA, the CDR3 is TGTGCCAGCAGCAAGGCAAGCAACACAGATACGCAGTATTTT. Its protein is CASSKASNTDTQYF. The variable domain in full, completed from reference TRBV5-4 and TRBJ2-3, reads ETGVTQSPTHLIKTRGQQVTLRCSSQSGHNTVSWYQQALGQGPQFIFQYYREEENGRGNFPPRFSGLQFPNYSSELNVNALELDDSALYLCASSKASNTDTQYFGPGTRLTVL.

This chain connects TRBV10-3 to TRBJ1-5; 8 bases agree with TRBD1. With 10 bases clipped from V and 6 bases from J, the junction kept 11 bases outside the gene matches. This CDR3 has 14 amino acids. Looked up from germline, CDR1 is ENHRY and CDR2 is SYGVKD. CDR3 bases: TGTGCCACGGGAACAGGGGGGTCGGTTCAGCCCCAGCATTTT. This translates into CATGTGGSVQPQHF.

A single count supports this clone. This chain links TRBV27 with TRBJ2-5, with TRBD1 as a possible D gene (6 bases). This CDR3 contains 14 residues. The V gene lost 2 bases and the J gene lost 0 bases, with 7 bases spanning the gap. In germline, CDR1 is MNHEY, CDR2 SMNVEV (reference sequence). Here the CDR3 DNA reads TGTGCCAGCAGTTTAGGACAGTACCAAGAGACCCAGTACTTC. Translated, it gives CASSLGQYQETQYF.

This clone came up once. The rearrangement joins TRBV5-1 to TRBJ1-4, with 8 positions matching TRBD1. The length of the CDR3 is 16 residues. In germline, CDR1 is SGHRS, CDR2 YFSETQ. V was clipped by 4 bases and J by 0 bases; unmatched bases: 5. The CDR3 DNA sequence: TGCGCCAGCAGCCGCGGACAGGGAGCAACTAATGAAAAACTGTTTTTT. Residues: CASSRGQGATNEKLFF.

The rearrangement uses TRBV5-1 and TRBJ2-3; weak D call: TRBD1 (6 bases). Germline loops: CDR1 SGHRS, CDR2 YFSETQ. V dropped 0 bases and J dropped 2 bases, with 13 bases sitting between them. The CDR3 sequence is 16 residues long. CDR3 loop: CASSLGHEGHTDTQYF. CDR3 in DNA: TGCGCCAGCAGCTTGGGGCATGAGGGACACACAGATACGCAGTATTTT.

V usage is TRBV9 and J usage is TRBJ2-7; 9 bases match TRBD2. The germline gives CDR1 SGDLS, CDR2 YYNGEE. There are 16 residues in the CDR3. The J segment lost 4 bases and the V segment lost 4 bases, leaving 12 bases of the junction unmatched. The CDR3 DNA is TGTGCCAGCAGCCCCCGAGCGGGAGGAGGTACTTACGAGCAGTACTTC. It encodes CASSPRAGGGTYEQYF. The entire variable domain, with the rest obtained from reference TRBV9 and TRBJ2-7, is as follows: DSGVTQTPKHLITATGQRVTLRCSPRSGDLSVYWYQQSLDQGLQFLIQYYNGEERAKGNILERFSAQQFPDLHSELNLSSLELGDSALYFCASSPRAGGGTYEQYFGPGTRLTVT.

V gene TRBV7-2 combines with J gene TRBJ1-2, with 7 positions matching TRBD1. Germline lookup yields CDR1 SGHTA and CDR2 FQGNSA. Trimming removed 5 bases from V and 4 bases from J; junction bases left unmatched: 10. The CDR3 loop spans 15 amino acids. The CDR3 region is CASSPGQTGTYGYTF. As DNA, the CDR3 is TGTGCCAGCAGCCCGGGCCAGACAGGGACCTATGGCTACACCTTC.

The genes are TRBV10-3 and TRBJ2-7; 8 bases match TRBD1. The CDR3 runs 12 residues. Trimming cost V 8 bases and J 6 bases; bases outside gene matches: 6. Per germline, CDR1 ENHRY and CDR2 SYGVKD. The CDR3 protein is CAIGQGGSEQYF. Here the CDR3 DNA reads TGTGCCATCGGACAGGGTGGAAGCGAGCAGTACTTC.

V gene TRBV4-1 combines with J gene TRBJ2-5; TRBD2 is a possible D gene (6 bases). The V and J ends lost 0 bases and 1 base respectively, with 12 bases between them. This CDR3 spans 16 amino acids. Germline-derived CDR1 and CDR2 are MGHRA and YSYEKL. The CDR3 region is CASSQEGLEGQETQYF. The CDR3 DNA reads TGCGCCAGCAGCCAAGAAGGTTTGGAGGGCCAAGAGACCCAGTACTTC.

Points on this clone: This CDR3 is also generated by other DNA sequences in the sample. V gene TRBV18 combines with J gene TRBJ2-2; D remains ambiguous. Germline assignment: CDR1 KGHSH and CDR2 LQKENI. The CDR3 totals 13 residues. V dropped 1 base and J dropped 4 bases, with 4 bases sitting between them. In DNA form, the CDR3 reads TGTGCCAGCTCACCACGTAGCACCGGGGAGCTGTTTTTT. Its protein is CASSPRSTGELFF.

CDR3 bases: TGTGCCAGCAGCTTAACAGGCTCGAACACCGGGGAGCTGTTTTTT. Its protein is CASSLTGSNTGELFF. The chain recombines TRBV7-6 with TRBJ2-2, with D perhaps matching TRBD1 (5 bases). The CDR3 length is 15 residues. The V gene lost 2 bases and the J gene lost 0 bases, with 7 bases spanning the gap. CDR1 is SGHVS and CDR2 is FNYEAQ in the germline V gene.

To note about this clone: This same CDR3 is encoded by further DNA sequences in the sample. The chain carries TRBV11-3 and TRBJ2-5; D possibly uses TRBD1 or TRBD2 (5 bases each). Germline loops: CDR1 SGHNT, CDR2 YENEEA. V lost 1 base and J lost 4, with 7 bases in between. This CDR3 has 13 residues. The CDR3 DNA sequence: TGTGCCAGCAGCTTAGGGGGGAGAGAGACCCAGTACTTC. This translates into CASSLGGRETQYF. Full variable domain (outside the CDR3, taken from reference TRBV11-3 and TRBJ2-5): EAGVVQSPRYKIIEKKQPVAFWCNPISGHNTLYWYLQNLGQGPELLIRYENEEAVDDSQLPKDRFSAERLKGVDSTLKIQPAELGDSAVYLCASSLGGRETQYFGPGTRLLVL.

The rearrangement joins TRBV2 to TRBJ1-2; the D is unclear. CDR3 length: 14 residues. V was shortened by 4 bases and J by 1 base, with 10 bases between the two germline ends. Germline V gene lookup returns CDR1 SNHLY and CDR2 FYNNEI. CDR3 amino acids: CASSVLADNYGYTF. DNA for the CDR3: TGTGCCAGCAGTGTGCTCGCGGATAACTATGGCTACACCTTC.

In regard to this clone: In the same sample, other DNA sequences code for this CDR3. The chain is built from TRBV5-1 and TRBJ1-5; 7 nucleotides line up with TRBD1. The CDR3 consists of 15 residues. Germline lookup yields CDR1 SGHRS and CDR2 YFSETQ. J lost 0 bases, V lost 2 bases, and 2 bases had no gene match. The CDR3 region has the DNA TGCGCCAGCAGCTTCACAGGGGATAGCAATCAGCCCCAGCATTTT. Its translation is CASSFTGDSNQPQHF.

The genes are TRBV18 and TRBJ1-2; TRBD1 matches 8 bases. CDR1 KGHSH and CDR2 LQKENI come from the germline V gene. The CDR3 totals 16 residues. J lost 4 bases, V lost 4 bases, and 11 bases had no gene match. The CDR3 coding sequence is TGTGCCAGCTCACGAGAGGGACAGGTCCGAGGCTATGGCTACACCTTC. Translated: CASSREGQVRGYGYTF.

The chain carries TRBV9 and TRBJ1-2; D remains unclear. This CDR3 has 15 amino acids. Germline loops: CDR1 SGDLS, CDR2 YYNGEE. V lost 4 bases, J lost 4 bases, and 17 bases lay in between. Here the CDR3 DNA reads TGTGCCAGCAGCCCCCAGAGGGCGCCGGCCTATGGCTACACCTTC. It encodes CASSPQRAPAYGYTF.

The CDR3 DNA reads as TGTGCCAGCAGCTGGGGACTGGGGGACGGTCAAGAGACCCAGTACTTC. Protein: CASSWGLGDGQETQYF. The gene calls are TRBV7-9 and TRBJ2-5; weak D call: TRBD2 (6 bases). The germline V gene has CDR1 SEHNR and CDR2 FQNEAQ (reference sequence). The CDR3 extends over 16 amino acids. Trimming cost V 4 bases and J 2 bases, with 17 bases left between them.

As concerns this clone: Distinct nucleotide sequences in the sample also encode this CDR3. The chain carries TRBV20-1 and TRBJ2-3, with D uncertain. Deletions cut 6 bases from V and 0 bases from J, with 4 bases between. The germline V gene encodes CDR1 DFQATT and CDR2 SNEGSKA (reference sequence). CDR3 size: 11 residues. CDR3 residues: CSALSTDTQYF. In nucleotides, the CDR3 is TGCAGTGCCTTGAGCACAGATACGCAGTATTTT.

This rearrangement joins TRBV29-1 to TRBJ1-1, with D unclear. The CDR3 consists of 11 residues. Between the trimmed V and J ends, which lost 4 bases and 7 bases, there was a span of 10 bases. Looked up from germline, CDR1 is SQVTM and CDR2 is ANQGSEA. The CDR3 DNA follows: TGCAGCGTTGGAGAACGTCTTGAAGCTTTCTTT. Translating gives CSVGERLEAFF.

The chain joins TRBV2 to TRBJ2-7; D unresolved. Trimming took 8 bases from V and 1 from J, leaving 9 bases between them. In germline, CDR1 is SNHLY, CDR2 FYNNEI. This CDR3 region has 12 residues. The CDR3 DNA sequence: TGTGCCAGCCGAGAACAGTCCTACGAGCAGTACTTC. It specifies CASREQSYEQYF.

The V call is TRBV19, the J call TRBJ2-1; no firm D call. Germline-derived CDR1 and CDR2 are LNHDA and SQIVND (reference sequence). The ends were cut back, 7 bases at V and 5 bases at J, with 15 bases in the middle. This CDR3 is built from 14 residues. The CDR3 is CASNLWNSDNEQFF. The CDR3 DNA reads as TGTGCCAGTAATCTTTGGAACTCAGACAATGAGCAGTTCTTC.

This chain links TRBV7-9 with TRBJ1-1, with 7 bases lining up with TRBD1. Germline assignment: CDR1 SEHNR and CDR2 FQNEAQ (reference sequence). The V and J ends lost 6 bases and 10 bases, in that order; junction bases with no gene match: 8. This CDR3 spans 12 amino acids. The CDR3 bases are TGTGCCAGCAGTCCCCGGACAGGAGCAGCTTTCTTT. Protein product: CASSPRTGAAFF.

Turning to this clone: The same CDR3 is also encoded by other DNA sequences in this sample. This rearrangement joins TRBV27 to TRBJ2-6; D remains ambiguous. The CDR3 runs to 16 residues. The germline gives CDR1 MNHEY, CDR2 SMNVEV (reference sequence). Trimming left V 2 bases short and J 0 bases short, with 8 bases between. The CDR3 DNA follows: TGTGCCAGCAGTTTAAACAGACCCTCTGGGGCCAACGTCCTGACTTTC. As protein: CASSLNRPSGANVLTF. Full variable domain (rest looked up from reference TRBV27 and TRBJ2-6): EAQVTQNPRYLITVTGKKLTVTCSQNMNHEYMSWYRQDPGLGLRQIYYSMNVEVTDKGDVPEGYKVSRKEKRNFPLILESPSPNQTSLYFCASSLNRPSGANVLTFGAGSRLTVL.